This is a list of T cell receptor beta chains from one sample in a study of blood T cell repertoires in COVID-19. Profiling relied on immunoSEQ multiplex PCR, and the TCRdb table lists in-frame clones only, not all of them. The sample carries 130,000 or so clones, about four fifths recorded once. Source material: peripheral blood. The receptors come from a man aged 25-40 years with COVID-19, enrolled during active disease. Both conserved end residues are part of each CDR3. Only some rows state a clone size, as once, few, many or a class for expanded clones.

V: TRBV19
size: -
J: TRBJ1-4
CDR3: CASRDSSTNEKLFF

V: TRBV4-1
size: once
J: TRBJ2-1
CDR3: CASSHLRGGPSGRANEQFF

V: TRBV6-5
size: few
J: TRBJ2-6
CDR3: CASGEGFSGANVLTF

V: TRBV7-6
size: -
J: TRBJ1-3
CDR3: CASSHPRGKGNTIYF

V: TRBV5-5
size: -
J: TRBJ1-1
CDR3: CASSLSQRDTEAFF

V: TRBV18
size: -
J: TRBJ1-2
CDR3: CASSTGDRGGYGYTF

V: TRBV14
size: once
J: TRBJ1-1
CDR3: CASSPWTENTEAFF

V: TRBV10-3
size: -
J: TRBJ2-2
CDR3: CAIRAERETGELFF

V: TRBV9
size: few
J: TRBJ2-7
CDR3: CASSVSGNIGEQYF

V: TRBV4-3
size: -
J: TRBJ1-5
CDR3: CASSLDRGNQPQHF

V: TRBV7-7
size: -
J: TRBJ2-5
CDR3: CASSRRTGPETQYF

V: TRBV29-1
size: -
J: TRBJ1-1
CDR3: CSVGLGDQNTEAFF

V: TRBV5-1
size: -
J: TRBJ2-7
CDR3: CASSLAMTGGAAYEQYF

V: TRBV7-3
size: -
J: TRBJ2-3
CDR3: CASSPLGSLGTDTQYF

V: TRBV19
size: -
J: TRBJ1-1
CDR3: CASSMISGRGNTEAFF

V: TRBV9
size: -
J: TRBJ1-2
CDR3: CASSPTGTWGDYGYTF

V: TRBV28
size: few
J: TRBJ2-7
CDR3: CASRQDSGSLMEQYF

V: TRBV30
size: -
J: TRBJ2-5
CDR3: CAWSVRTSGTETQYF

V: TRBV4-1
size: -
J: TRBJ2-2
CDR3: CASSQGNRGGTGELFF

V: TRBV4-1
size: -
J: TRBJ2-1
CDR3: CASSQVTGGRVYNEQFF

V: TRBV28
size: -
J: TRBJ2-7
CDR3: CASNSGGAGDPYEQYF

V: TRBV7-2
size: -
J: TRBJ2-1
CDR3: CASSPGLGSNEQFF

V: TRBV7-9
size: -
J: TRBJ1-3
CDR3: CASSLAGDISSGNTIYF

V: TRBV11-2
size: -
J: TRBJ2-7
CDR3: CASSLLGAEQYF

V: TRBV3-1/TRBV3-2
size: -
J: TRBJ2-7
CDR3: CASSPLAGGPDEQYF

V: TRBV19
size: -
J: TRBJ2-4
CDR3: CASTYCKGRESAKNIQYF

V: TRBV11-3
size: -
J: TRBJ2-7
CDR3: CASSSQGSYEQYF

V: TRBV5-1
size: -
J: TRBJ2-1
CDR3: CASSLTAGGSYNEQFF

V: TRBV19
size: -
J: TRBJ2-1
CDR3: CASSILLAGVAEQFF

V: TRBV10-3
size: -
J: TRBJ2-1
CDR3: CAITQAGGNEQFF

V: TRBV25-1
size: -
J: TRBJ2-7
CDR3: CASSEPGQGMREQYF